This TCR beta chain was observed in a study of regulatory T cells in long-lasting Graves disease. In its sample, this clonotype was seen many times. Time point specified: persistent/refractory GD, antithyroid drugs over 5 years with positive TRAb. Researchers made the TCR library from RNA that was extracted from PBMCs. Arm-PCR of CDR3 regions and iRepertoire HTBI primers were used to build TCR beta libraries. TCRdb ran MiXCR on the multiplex PCR reads and lists one entry per CDR3 protein. The sample shows roughly 400,000 distinct CDR3 sequences, less than 25% of them seen only once. CDR3 length: 16 amino acids. Germline CDR1 SGHTA, CDR2 FQGTGA.

The chain links TRBV7-3 to TRBJ2-4; maybe TRBD2 (6 bases). The J call may not be correct, given that the DNA end is closer to TRBJ2-5. The sequencing used peripheral blood mononuclear cells (PBMCs), collected when the disease was refractory, from a patient treated with antithyroid drugs. The sequence came from a female donor with Graves disease. The CDR3 DNA reads TGTGCCAGCAGCTTGTATGGGCCTAGCGAGCAAGAGACCCAGTACTTC. Its protein product is CASSLYGPSEQETQYF.